Here is one T cell receptor (beta chain) with its context. The sample originates from a study of T cell changes during pregnancy in multiple sclerosis. Clones were sequenced by immunoSEQ multiplex PCR, and TCRdb holds only the in-frame ones, with some missing. The table records fewer than 20,000 clones, approximately 81% of them present only once. CDR1 is SGHAT, CDR2 FQNNGV, per germline. V shed 1 base and J shed 5 bases, with 15 bases lying between them. The CDR3 covers 15 residues. Sample: CD8+ T cells from peripheral blood mononuclear cells, taken after pregnancy. The sequence came from a female donor with multiple sclerosis, enrolled in a pregnancy study. The chain links TRBV11-2 to TRBJ2-7; TRBD1 might be the D (6 bases). CDR3 nucleotide sequence: TGTGCCAGCAGCTTAGGGGGCAGGGGCGGCCACGAGCAGTACTTC. It translates to CASSLGGRGGHEQYF. The whole variable domain, filled in from reference TRBV11-2 and TRBJ2-7, reads EAGVAQSPRYKIIEKRQSVAFWCNPISGHATLYWYQQILGQGPKLLIQFQNNGVVDDSQLPKDRFSAERLKGVDSTLKIQPAKLEDSAVYLCASSLGGRGGHEQYFGPGTRLTVT.